This T cell receptor delta chain originates from a study of delta chains in infants with herpesvirus infections. Overall study context: From birth, Ugandan infants were followed prospectively for primary CMV infection.

On this clone: The TCRdb protein, from a much larger clone, departs from this DNA's translation at residue 3, likely by read error; the protein shown derives from the DNA.

TCR cDNA was made from PBMC RNA with gamma- and delta-chain-specific primers. TCRdb re-called clones from the RT-PCR reads via CATT. The sample has 250 to 350 delta-chain clones, approximately 16% seen once; the top ten hold 25% to 35%. The CDR3 has 13 residues. Germline-derived CDR1 and CDR2 are GEAIGNYY and EKD. Sequences were derived from peripheral blood, sampled at time point 2 of longitudinal follow-up. The chain has TRDV2 and TRDJ2; maybe TRDD3 (6 bases). This receptor was taken from a human donor who was a Ugandan infant, either HIV-exposed or HIV-unexposed (not recorded which). This CDR3 reads CARDTWGTAQLFF. The DNA for the CDR3 is TGTGCCCGTGACACCTGGGGGACAGCACAACTCTTCTTT.